This TCR beta chain was retrieved from a study of type 1 regulatory T cells. Across the whole study: T-allo10 is a Tr1-enriched, alloantigen-specific CD4 T cell product made in vitro. Findings and limits, study-wide: Type 1 regulatory T cells had a more restricted TCR repertoire than non-type 1 regulatory T cells.

TCRdb re-called the reads with MiXCR, one entry per CDR3 protein. Of approximately 77,000 distinct CDR3 sequences listed, under 25% were seen once; the top ten hold less than 10%. This CDR3 is built from 13 residues. Germline assignment: CDR1 SGHRS and CDR2 YFSETQ. This clonotype came up a few times. Its antigen remains unknown. A junction boundary mismatches the germline segment, possibly from a read error. This TCR was sampled from a human donor in good health. The sample consisted of cultured type 1 regulatory T (Tr1) cells, either the whole culture or a sorted fraction (not recorded which). This chain uses TRBV5-1 with TRBJ1-4; no reliable D call. CDR3 sequence (DNA): TGCGCCAGCAGTTTGGCAACTAATGAAAAACTGTTTTTT. Amino acids: CASSLATNEKLFF.